Listed here are 4 T cell receptor beta chains from one sample, sequenced in a study of T cells after yellow fever vaccination. TCRdb fed the 5' RACE reads into MiXCR, producing one record per CDR3 protein. The table lists some 120,000 distinct CDR3 sequences, roughly 9% of them singletons. Sequenced material: CD8+ T cells sorted from PBMCs, taken on the day of the yellow fever booster vaccination. The receptors here all came from a young man who received the YFV17D yellow fever vaccine.

The J gene is TRBJ2-7, the V gene TRBV6-2 or TRBV6-3; 8 nucleotides line up with TRBD2. Per germline, CDR1 MNHEY and CDR2 SVGEGT. V was pared by 7 bases and J by 3 bases, with 8 bases of the junction left unmatched. The CDR3 length is 14 residues. The CDR3: CASTDLGGDYEQYF. The CDR3 DNA reads as TGTGCCAGCACCGATCTCGGGGGGGACTACGAGCAGTACTTC.

This clonotype was seen a few times. This chain joins TRBV7-9 and TRBJ1-1, with 8 bases matching TRBD1. CDR1 and CDR2 from the germline V gene are SEHNR and FQNEAQ (reference sequence). V dropped 1 base and J dropped 7; count of bases not matched to a gene: 8. This CDR3 region has 15 residues. The CDR3 bases are TGTGCCAGCAGCTTAGAAACAGGGGGGGTAGGTGAAGCTTTCTTT. Its protein product is CASSLETGGVGEAFF.

The chain carries TRBV7-2 and TRBJ1-2; D is undetermined. The CDR3 consists of 12 residues. CDR1 and CDR2 from the germline V gene are SGHTA and FQGNSA. Trimming left V 5 bases short and J 5 bases short, with 9 bases between. The CDR3 is CASSHGWYGYTF. The DNA of the CDR3 is TGTGCCAGCAGCCACGGATGGTATGGCTACACCTTC. Combining the CDR3 with reference TRBV7-2 and TRBJ1-2 gives the whole variable domain GAGVSQSPSNKVTEKGKDVELRCDPISGHTALYWYRQSLGQGLEFLIYFQGNSAPDKSGLPSDRFSAERTGGSVSTLTIQRTQQEDSAVYLCASSHGWYGYTFGSGTRLTVV.

A few counts support this clonotype. J is TRBJ1-5 and V is TRBV20-1, with D unresolved. The germline V and J ends were trimmed by 2 bases and 6 bases, with 11 bases remaining between them. This CDR3 is 13 amino acids long. Germline V gives CDR1 DFQATT, CDR2 SNEGSKA (reference sequence). The CDR3: CSARPGILQPQHF. The CDR3 nucleotides read TGCAGTGCTAGACCGGGAATACTTCAGCCCCAGCATTTT.